These 9 T cell receptor beta chains came from one sample sequenced in a study of Ad26.COV2.S vaccination and SARS-CoV-2 variants. The method was immunoSEQ multiplex PCR; TCRdb's version includes in-frame clones alone and lacks a portion of them. The repertoire includes tens of thousands of clones, 82% of them detected once, and about a sixth sits in the top ten. The sample consisted of peripheral blood, taken after recovery from COVID-19. The receptors were sampled from a human donor who had recovered from COVID-19.

The chain employs TRBV3-1 (or the pseudogene TRBV3-2) and TRBJ2-3; D possibly corresponds to TRBD2 (6 bases). The germline CDR1 and CDR2 sequences are LGHDT and YNNKEL (reference sequence). The CDR3 has 16 residues. V lost 1 base and J 5 bases, leaving 16 bases between the germline ends. The CDR3 is CASSQALGGVVDTQYF. CDR3 bases: TGTGCCAGCAGCCAAGCACTGGGGGGAGTTGTAGATACGCAGTATTTT.

The chain combines TRBV27 with TRBJ2-1; TRBD2 matches at 8 bases. This CDR3 is 16 amino acids long. With V trimmed by 3 bases and J by 0 bases, 4 bases remained unmatched. CDR1 is MNHEY and CDR2 is SMNVEV in the germline V gene (reference sequence). CDR3: CASSFPGTSSYNEQFF. In nucleotides, the CDR3 is TGTGCCAGCAGTTTTCCCGGGACTAGCTCCTACAATGAGCAGTTCTTC.

The DNA of the CDR3 is TGTGCCAGCAGTTACATGCAGAATGAGCAGTTCTTC. It yields the protein CASSYMQNEQFF. The chain employs TRBV6-2 or TRBV6-3 and TRBJ2-1; D is unresolved. The CDR3 is made up of 12 amino acids. The V end was cut by 2 bases, the J end by 7 bases, with 6 bases between. From germline, CDR1 is MNHEY and CDR2 SVGEGT.

The V call is TRBV6-5, the J call TRBJ2-1; D gene unclear. The ends were cut back, 0 bases at V and 7 bases at J, with 10 bases in the middle. Germline V gives CDR1 MNHEY, CDR2 SVGAGI. The CDR3 sequence is 14 residues long. CDR3 DNA sequence: TGTGCCAGCAGTTACTCGCCAGGACGGAATGAGCAGTTCTTC. Protein sequence: CASSYSPGRNEQFF.

This chain joins TRBV27 and TRBJ1-3; the D is unclear. V lost 0 bases, J lost 0 bases, and 9 bases lay in between. Germline-derived CDR1 and CDR2 are MNHEY and SMNVEV (reference sequence). The CDR3 extends over 16 amino acids. The CDR3 DNA sequence: TGTGCCAGCAGTTTATCCATCCGGAGCTCTGGAAACACCATATATTTT. Translated, it gives CASSLSIRSSGNTIYF.

The chain has TRBV3-1 (or the pseudogene TRBV3-2) and TRBJ2-4; the D gene is possibly TRBD1 (6 bases). The germline V gene has CDR1 LGHDT and CDR2 YNNKEL (reference sequence). Trimming removed 4 bases from V and 0 bases from J, with 13 bases in between. There are 16 residues in the CDR3. CDR3 sequence (DNA): TGTGCCAGCAGCCCAGGGGAATTCCTAGCCAAAAACATTCAGTACTTC. Protein sequence: CASSPGEFLAKNIQYF.

This chain uses TRBV28 with TRBJ2-3; D tentatively reads TRBD1 or TRBD2 (6 bases each). Germline V lookup: CDR1 MDHEN, CDR2 SYDVKM. The V end lost 3 bases, the J end lost 7 bases, and 14 bases lay between the germline ends. The CDR3 spans 14 residues. CDR3 protein: CASSFGAGTNTQYF. CDR3 DNA: TGTGCCAGCAGTTTTGGCGCGGGGACAAATACGCAGTATTTT.

The gene calls are TRBV2 and TRBJ2-5; a possible D gene is TRBD2 (5 bases). CDR1 is SNHLY, CDR2 FYNNEI, per germline. Trimming pared 3 bases from V and 4 bases from J, leaving 9 bases between. The CDR3 sequence is 13 residues long. The CDR3 bases are TGTGCCAGCAGTGAGCCCCGGGGAGAGACCCAGTACTTC. It translates to CASSEPRGETQYF.

This rearrangement joins TRBV19 to TRBJ2-5; no clear D. The CDR3 extends over 12 amino acids. With 8 bases removed from V and 2 bases from J, the gap between germline ends came to 9 bases. CDR1 is LNHDA, CDR2 SQIVND, per germline (reference sequence). CDR3 residues: CASGTKQETQYF. The CDR3 region has the DNA TGTGCCAGTGGAACAAAACAAGAGACCCAGTACTTC.